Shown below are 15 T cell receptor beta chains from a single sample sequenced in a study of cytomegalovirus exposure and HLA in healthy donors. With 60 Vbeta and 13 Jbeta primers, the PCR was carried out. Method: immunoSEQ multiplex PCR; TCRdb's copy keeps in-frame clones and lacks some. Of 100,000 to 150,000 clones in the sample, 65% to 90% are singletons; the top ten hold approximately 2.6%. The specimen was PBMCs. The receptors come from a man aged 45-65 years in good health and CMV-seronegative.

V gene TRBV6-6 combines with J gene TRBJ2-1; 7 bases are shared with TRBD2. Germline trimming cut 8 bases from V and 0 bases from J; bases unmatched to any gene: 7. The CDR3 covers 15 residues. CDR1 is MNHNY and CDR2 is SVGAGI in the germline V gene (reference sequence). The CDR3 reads CASSLADSSYNEQFF. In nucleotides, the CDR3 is TGTGCCAGCTCCCTAGCGGATAGCTCCTACAATGAGCAGTTCTTC.

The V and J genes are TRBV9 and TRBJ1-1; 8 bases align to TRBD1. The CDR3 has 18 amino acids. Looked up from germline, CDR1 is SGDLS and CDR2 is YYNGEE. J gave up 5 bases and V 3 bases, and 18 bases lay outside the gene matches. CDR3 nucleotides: TGTGCCAGCAGCGCCGCGGGGACAGGTAGGGGGTTGGTGACTGAAGCTTTCTTT. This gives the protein CASSAAGTGRGLVTEAFF. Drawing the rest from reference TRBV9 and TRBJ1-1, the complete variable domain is DSGVTQTPKHLITATGQRVTLRCSPRSGDLSVYWYQQSLDQGLQFLIQYYNGEERAKGNILERFSAQQFPDLHSELNLSSLELGDSALYFCASSAAGTGRGLVTEAFFGQGTRLTVV.

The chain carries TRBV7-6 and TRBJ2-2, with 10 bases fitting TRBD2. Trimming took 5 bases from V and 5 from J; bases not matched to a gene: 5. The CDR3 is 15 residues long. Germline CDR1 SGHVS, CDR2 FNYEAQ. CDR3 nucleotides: TGTGCCAGCAGCACCGGGACTAGCGAAACCGGGGAGCTGTTTTTT. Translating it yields CASSTGTSETGELFF.

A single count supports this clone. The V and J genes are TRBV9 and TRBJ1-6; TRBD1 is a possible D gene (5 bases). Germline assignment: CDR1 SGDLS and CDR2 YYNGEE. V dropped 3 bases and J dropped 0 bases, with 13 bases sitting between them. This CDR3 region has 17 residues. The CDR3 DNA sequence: TGTGCCAGCAGCGAGGGGCTGGGTCGCTCCTATAATTCACCCCTCCACTTT. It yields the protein CASSEGLGRSYNSPLHF.

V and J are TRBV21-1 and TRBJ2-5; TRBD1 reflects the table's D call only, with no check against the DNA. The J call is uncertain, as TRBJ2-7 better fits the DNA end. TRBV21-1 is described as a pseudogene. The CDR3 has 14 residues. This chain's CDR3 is CASSNKRDSYEQYF. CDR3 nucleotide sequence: TGTGCCAGCAGCAATAAAAGGGACAGCTACGAGCAGTACTTC.

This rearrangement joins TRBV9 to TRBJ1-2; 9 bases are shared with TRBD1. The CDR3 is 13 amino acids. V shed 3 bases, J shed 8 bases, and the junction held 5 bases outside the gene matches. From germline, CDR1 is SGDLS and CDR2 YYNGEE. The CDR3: CASSARTGDGYTF. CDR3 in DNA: TGTGCCAGCAGCGCCCGGACAGGGGACGGCTACACCTTC.

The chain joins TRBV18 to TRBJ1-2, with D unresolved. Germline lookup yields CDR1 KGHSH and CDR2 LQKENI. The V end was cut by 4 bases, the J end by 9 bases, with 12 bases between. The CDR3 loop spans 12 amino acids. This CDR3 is CASSREGGSYTF. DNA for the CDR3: TGTGCCAGCTCACGTGAGGGCGGTAGCTACACCTTC.

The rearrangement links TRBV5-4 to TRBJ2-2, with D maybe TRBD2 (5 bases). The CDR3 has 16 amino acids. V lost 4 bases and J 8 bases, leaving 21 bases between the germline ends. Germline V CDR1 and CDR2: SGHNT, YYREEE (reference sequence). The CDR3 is CASSPTSDKRAGELFF. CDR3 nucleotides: TGTGCCAGCAGCCCAACCAGTGACAAGAGGGCGGGGGAGCTGTTTTTT.

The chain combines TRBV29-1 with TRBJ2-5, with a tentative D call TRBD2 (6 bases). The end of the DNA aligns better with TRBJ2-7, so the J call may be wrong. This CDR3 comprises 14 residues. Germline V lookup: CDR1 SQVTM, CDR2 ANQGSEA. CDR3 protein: CSVAERAGPYEQYF. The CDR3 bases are TGCAGCGTTGCAGAGCGGGCAGGCCCCTACGAGCAGTACTTC.

The CDR3 region has the DNA TGTGCCAGCAGCCGCGGGACAGGGGGAAGTGGCTACACCTTC. This gives the protein CASSRGTGGSGYTF. The rearrangement links TRBV4-2 to TRBJ1-2; 11 bases are a match to TRBD1. V dropped 4 bases and J dropped 7; count of bases not matched to a gene: 5. The germline V gene encodes CDR1 LGHNA and CDR2 YNFKEQ. The CDR3 extends over 14 amino acids.

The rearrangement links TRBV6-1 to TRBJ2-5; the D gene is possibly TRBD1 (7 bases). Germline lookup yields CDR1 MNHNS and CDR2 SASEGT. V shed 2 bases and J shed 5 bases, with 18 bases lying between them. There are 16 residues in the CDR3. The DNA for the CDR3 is TGTGCCAGCAGTGAACCCCGGAGGGGGCGGTGGGAGACCCAGTACTTC. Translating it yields CASSEPRRGRWETQYF.

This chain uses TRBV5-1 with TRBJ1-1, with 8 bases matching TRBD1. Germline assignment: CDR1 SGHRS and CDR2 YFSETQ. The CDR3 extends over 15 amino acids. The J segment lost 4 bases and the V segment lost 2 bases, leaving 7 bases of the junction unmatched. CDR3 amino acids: CASSFGQGGGTEAFF. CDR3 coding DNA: TGCGCCAGCAGCTTTGGACAGGGAGGGGGCACTGAAGCTTTCTTT. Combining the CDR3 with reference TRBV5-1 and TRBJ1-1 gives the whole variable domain KAGVTQTPRYLIKTRGQQVTLSCSPISGHRSVSWYQQTPGQGLQFLFEYFSETQRNKGNFPGRFSGRQFSNSRSEMNVSTLELGDSALYLCASSFGQGGGTEAFFGQGTRLTVV.

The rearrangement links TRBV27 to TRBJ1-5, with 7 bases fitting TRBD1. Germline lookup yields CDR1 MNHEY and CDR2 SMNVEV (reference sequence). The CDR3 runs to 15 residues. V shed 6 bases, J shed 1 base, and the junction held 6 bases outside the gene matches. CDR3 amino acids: CASSAQGMSNQPQHF. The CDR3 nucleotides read TGTGCCAGCAGCGCACAGGGGATGAGCAATCAGCCCCAGCATTTT.

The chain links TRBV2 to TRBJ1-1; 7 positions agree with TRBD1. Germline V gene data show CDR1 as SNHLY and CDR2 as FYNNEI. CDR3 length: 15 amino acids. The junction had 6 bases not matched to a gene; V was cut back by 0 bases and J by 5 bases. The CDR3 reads CASSEAGRGRTEAFF. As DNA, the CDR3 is TGTGCCAGCAGTGAAGCCGGGAGGGGGCGGACTGAAGCTTTCTTT.

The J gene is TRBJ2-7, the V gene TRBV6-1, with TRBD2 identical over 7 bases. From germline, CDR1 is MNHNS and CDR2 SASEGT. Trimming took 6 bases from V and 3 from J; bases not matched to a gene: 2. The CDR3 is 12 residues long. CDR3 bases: TGTGCCAGCAGGGGACTATTCTACGAGCAGTACTTC. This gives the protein CASRGLFYEQYF.